A single sample gave rise to the 13 T cell receptor beta chains below, sequenced in a study of Ad26.COV2.S vaccination and SARS-CoV-2 variants. Clones were sequenced by immunoSEQ multiplex PCR, and TCRdb holds only the in-frame ones, with some missing. Among 300,000 to 500,000 clones listed, 88% were seen once. Specified treatment: some 19 received Ad26.COV2.S at low or high dose, single or two shots; 5 received placebo; per-sample allocation not given. Each sample was drawn 63 days after the first injection (of vaccine or placebo). The input for sequencing was peripheral blood, taken in a trial of Ad26.COV2.S vaccine versus placebo. These receptors all come from a person aged 18-60 years who received the Ad26.COV2.S COVID-19 vaccine or a placebo.

The chain is built from TRBV9 and TRBJ1-2; D is uncertain. Per germline, CDR1 SGDLS and CDR2 YYNGEE. Between the trimmed V and J ends, which lost 0 bases and 3 bases, there was a span of 12 bases. The CDR3 has 15 residues. CDR3 sequence reads: CASSVEVVPDYGYTF. In nucleotides, the CDR3 is TGTGCCAGCAGCGTAGAGGTGGTTCCTGACTATGGCTACACCTTC.

This clone was observed a few times. The V call is TRBV19, the J call TRBJ1-2; the D gene is possibly TRBD1 (5 bases). This CDR3 region has 14 residues. From germline, CDR1 is LNHDA and CDR2 SQIVND (reference sequence). Trimming stripped 9 bases from V and 1 base from J, with 15 bases between. This chain's CDR3 is CASLGETDNYGYTF. The CDR3 coding sequence is TGTGCCAGCCTAGGGGAGACAGATAACTATGGCTACACCTTC.

This chain links TRBV18 with TRBJ2-1; 9 positions agree with TRBD2. Germline CDR1 and CDR2: KGHSH and LQKENI. The CDR3 has 16 residues. Trimming cost V 0 bases and J 0 bases; bases outside gene matches: 0. The CDR3 protein is CASSPPRGGSYNEQFF. As DNA, the CDR3 is TGTGCCAGCTCACCACCGCGGGGGGGCTCCTACAATGAGCAGTTCTTC.

The chain is built from TRBV25-1 and TRBJ1-5, with D hard to call. The germline V gene encodes CDR1 MGHDK and CDR2 SYGVNS. The CDR3 spans 13 residues. Trimming stripped 1 base from V and 2 bases from J, with 3 bases between. The CDR3 loop reads CASSELGNQPQHF. DNA for the CDR3: TGTGCCAGCAGTGAATTAGGCAATCAGCCCCAGCATTTT.

This chain uses TRBV7-9 with TRBJ2-1; the D gene could be TRBD1 or TRBD2 (5 bases each). Germline lookup yields CDR1 SEHNR and CDR2 FQNEAQ (reference sequence). The CDR3 is 15 amino acids. The germline V and J ends were trimmed by 4 bases and 11 bases, with 21 bases remaining between them. The CDR3 is CASSYGTGITRKQFF. DNA of the CDR3: TGTGCCAGCAGCTATGGGACGGGCATAACCCGAAAGCAGTTCTTC.

The chain joins TRBV11-2 to TRBJ1-1; D remains unclear. CDR3 length equals 11 residues. V lost 2 bases, J lost 4 bases, and 2 bases lay in between. CDR1 and CDR2 from the germline V gene are SGHAT and FQNNGV. In nucleotides, the CDR3 is TGTGCCAGCAGCTTACGCACTGAAGCTTTCTTT. It specifies CASSLRTEAFF.

J is TRBJ2-5 and V is TRBV5-1; 11 bases are a match to TRBD2. J lost 2 bases, V lost 5 bases, and 5 bases had no gene match. CDR3 length equals 15 residues. Germline V gene data show CDR1 as SGHRS and CDR2 as YFSETQ. The CDR3 DNA sequence: TGCGCCAGCAGTTCTAGCGGGGGGATTCAAGAGACCCAGTACTTC. This codes for CASSSSGGIQETQYF.

The chain uses TRBV7-9 and TRBJ1-2, with D uncertain. There are 13 residues in the CDR3. Trimming took 2 bases from V and 6 from J, leaving 10 bases between them. Germline V CDR1 and CDR2: SEHNR, FQNEAQ (reference sequence). In DNA, the CDR3 is TGTGCCAGCAGCTTAAACCCTCGGGATGGCTACACCTTC. Translation: CASSLNPRDGYTF.

V usage is TRBV9 and J usage is TRBJ2-7, with D tentatively TRBD1 or TRBD2 (6 bases each). Looked up from germline, CDR1 is SGDLS and CDR2 is YYNGEE. V gave up 0 bases and J gave up 2 bases, with 12 bases separating them. This CDR3 spans 15 amino acids. The CDR3 here is CASSVGRGATYEQYF. The CDR3 region has the DNA TGTGCCAGCAGCGTAGGGAGGGGGGCCACCTACGAGCAGTACTTC.

As DNA, the CDR3 is TGTGCCAGCAAGTGGTCGGAGAACACCGGGGAGCTGTTTTTT. Its protein product is CASKWSENTGELFF. This chain joins TRBV2 and TRBJ2-2, with unresolved D. The ends were cut back, 7 bases at V and 1 base at J, with 10 bases in the middle. CDR1 SNHLY and CDR2 FYNNEI come from the germline V gene. The CDR3 is made up of 14 amino acids.

This sequence joins TRBV6-2 or TRBV6-3 and TRBJ2-5, with TRBD2 identical over 9 bases. J was trimmed by 3 bases and V by 6 bases; bases with no gene match: 8. This CDR3 region has 15 residues. Germline V gene data show CDR1 as MNHEY and CDR2 as SVGEGT. This CDR3 is CASSQTSGGKETQYF. DNA of the CDR3: TGTGCCAGCAGCCAGACTAGCGGCGGAAAAGAGACCCAGTACTTC.

The rearrangement uses TRBV27 and TRBJ1-4; D perhaps matches TRBD1 (6 bases). V lost 5 bases and J lost 0, with 7 bases in between. Germline CDR1 MNHEY, CDR2 SMNVEV (reference sequence). This CDR3 is 14 amino acids long. The CDR3 sequence: CASSGTTTNEKLFF. DNA for the CDR3: TGTGCCAGCAGTGGGACAACAACTAATGAAAAACTGTTTTTT.

This chain connects TRBV5-1 to TRBJ1-6; D unresolved. CDR1 is SGHRS, CDR2 YFSETQ, per germline. This CDR3 is built from 15 residues. The V end was cut by 4 bases, the J end by 0 bases, with 8 bases between. The CDR3 loop is CASSQTSSYNSPLHF. In nucleotides, the CDR3 is TGCGCCAGCAGCCAGACCAGCTCCTATAATTCACCCCTCCACTTT. Based on the CDR3 plus reference TRBV5-1 and TRBJ1-6, the full variable domain is KAGVTQTPRYLIKTRGQQVTLSCSPISGHRSVSWYQQTPGQGLQFLFEYFSETQRNKGNFPGRFSGRQFSNSRSEMNVSTLELGDSALYLCASSQTSSYNSPLHFGNGTRLTVT.